This T cell receptor beta chain was observed in a study of blood T cell repertoires in COVID-19. CDR1 is SGHRS, CDR2 YFSETQ, per germline. V lost 0 bases to trimming and J lost 3 bases; unmatched junction nucleotides: 6. This CDR3 has 17 residues. Using immunoSEQ multiplex PCR, the repertoire was profiled, and TCRdb retains in-frame clones only, with some absent. The data contain approximately 400,000 clones, more than 75% of them seen just once; the ten biggest clones take up about 1.1%. Participant-reported clinical history was the basis for cohort assignment. This clonotype was sampled from a young woman who had recovered from COVID-19. The chain couples TRBV5-1 to TRBJ2-1, with 10 bases identical to TRBD2. Sequencing used PBMCs or T cells enriched from blood (not recorded which). The CDR3 loop is CASSLGLAGNIYNEQFF. As DNA, the CDR3 is TGCGCCAGCAGCTTGGGACTAGCGGGCAATATCTACAATGAGCAGTTCTTC.